This T cell receptor (beta chain) came from a study of T cell repertoires in cytomegalovirus infection. As for the study in general: HLA-C-restricted CMV epitopes, recently identified, and well-studied HLA-B-restricted ones were used by the study. Shared public TCR beta signatures pointed to both CMV infection and a matching HLA type. Notes on the study in general: Public TCR beta family frequency separated CMV-and-HLA carriers, including in an independent cohort. CMV-specific HLA-C-restricted TCR beta clonotypes dominated the ex vivo response.

A single record per CDR3 protein comes from TCRdb applying MiXCR to the reads. Among approximately 910,000 distinct CDR3 sequences listed, around 31% were seen once. Turning to this clonotype: Its target is not known.

Germline V lookup: CDR1 LNHNV, CDR2 YYDKDF (reference sequence). V was cut by 2 bases and J by 9 bases, with 8 bases left in between. The CDR3 consists of 12 residues. The sequencing used cultured CD8+ T cells from PBMCs, collected from culture after CMV antigen stimulation. The receptor comes from a human donor in good health (CMV status not recorded). Some clones in this sample may be carry-over from other donors' samples. This chain uses TRBV15 with TRBJ2-1, with no clear D. DNA of the CDR3: TGTGCCACCAGCAGATCTATGTTTGAGCAGTTCTTC. It specifies CATSRSMFEQFF.